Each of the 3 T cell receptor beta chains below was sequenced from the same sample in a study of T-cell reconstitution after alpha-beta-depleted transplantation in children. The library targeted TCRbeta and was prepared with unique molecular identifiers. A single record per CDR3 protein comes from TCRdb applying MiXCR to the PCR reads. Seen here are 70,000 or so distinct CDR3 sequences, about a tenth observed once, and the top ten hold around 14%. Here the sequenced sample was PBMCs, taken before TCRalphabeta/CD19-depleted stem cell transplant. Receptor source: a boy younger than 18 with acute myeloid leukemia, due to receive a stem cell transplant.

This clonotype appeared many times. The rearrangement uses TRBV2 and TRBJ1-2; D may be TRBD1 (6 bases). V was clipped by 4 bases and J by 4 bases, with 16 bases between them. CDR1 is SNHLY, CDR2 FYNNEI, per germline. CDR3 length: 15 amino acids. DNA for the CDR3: TGTGCCAGCAGTGTTAAGGGGGGAGTCGGCTATGGCTACACCTTC. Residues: CASSVKGGVGYGYTF.

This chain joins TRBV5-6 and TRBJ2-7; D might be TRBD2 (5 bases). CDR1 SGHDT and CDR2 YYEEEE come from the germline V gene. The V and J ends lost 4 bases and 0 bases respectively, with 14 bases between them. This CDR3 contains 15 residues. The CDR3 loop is CASSPGLSGSYEQYF. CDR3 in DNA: TGTGCCAGCAGCCCCGGGCTCAGCGGCTCCTACGAGCAGTACTTC. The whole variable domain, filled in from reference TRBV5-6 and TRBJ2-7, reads DAGVTQSPTHLIKTRGQQVTLRCSPKSGHDTVSWYQQALGQGPQFIFQYYEEEERQRGNFPDRFSGHQFPNYSSELNVNALLLGDSALYLCASSPGLSGSYEQYFGPGTRLTVT.

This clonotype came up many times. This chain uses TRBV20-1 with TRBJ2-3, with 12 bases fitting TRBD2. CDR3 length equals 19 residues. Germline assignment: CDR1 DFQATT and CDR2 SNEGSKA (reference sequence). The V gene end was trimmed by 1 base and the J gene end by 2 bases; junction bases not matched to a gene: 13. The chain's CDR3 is CSARVLPLAGGLNTDTQYF. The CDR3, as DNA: TGCAGTGCTAGAGTACTCCCGCTAGCGGGGGGGCTAAACACAGATACGCAGTATTTT.